Listed here is a single T cell receptor beta chain. No antigen is known for it. This specimen belongs to a study of CD4 T cell repertoires in COVID-19. Study information: Relabeled CFSE-low cells, IL-2-expanded for around nine days, met spikes from other coronaviruses. Study conclusions and caveats: Between about 6.5 and 27% of SARS-CoV-2 clonotypes also appeared in SARS-CoV and/or HKU1 spike cultures.

The CDR3 covers 11 residues. CDR1 LNHDA and CDR2 SQIVND come from the germline V gene (reference sequence). Trimming took off 3 bases at V and 6 bases at J, with 4 bases between the two ends. Some clones are missing from TCRdb's copy, which holds only in-frame ones; the method was immunoSEQ multiplex PCR. In the table there are some 80,000 clones, 83% of which are singletons. This material consisted of CD4+ T cells from peripheral blood, taken after recovery from COVID-19. This chain links TRBV19 with TRBJ2-3; D uncertain. This sequence originates from a human donor who had COVID-19. CDR3 region: CASSIRDTQYF. For the CDR3, the DNA is TGTGCCAGTAGTATCCGTGATACGCAGTATTTT.